The next 10 T cell receptor beta chains were all read from a single sample in a study of blood T cell repertoires in COVID-19. The protocol was immunoSEQ multiplex PCR, while the TCRdb copy is restricted to in-frame clones and leaves out a portion. The sample has over 200,000 clones; 70% to 90% are singletons. Sequencing was performed on peripheral blood. These receptors were taken from a man aged 25 to 45 with COVID-19, enrolled during active disease.

The gene calls are TRBV19 and TRBJ1-1, with D perhaps matching TRBD1 (6 bases). This CDR3 has 14 amino acids. CDR1 and CDR2 (germline): LNHDA, SQIVND (reference sequence). Trimming cost V 1 base and J 4 bases, with 10 bases left between them. The CDR3 bases are TGTGCCAGTAGTATAGGGCAGGGGTTCACTGAAGCTTTCTTT. Translating it yields CASSIGQGFTEAFF.

CDR3 DNA: TGTGCCAGCAGCTTGACAGGGGGCGCGGTTGATGGCTACACCTTC. It specifies CASSLTGGAVDGYTF. V and J are TRBV7-9 and TRBJ1-2; 10 nucleotides agree with TRBD1. Looked up from germline, CDR1 is SEHNR and CDR2 is FQNEAQ (reference sequence). The CDR3 spans 15 residues. Losses at the gene ends were 3 bases for V and 6 bases for J; bases not matched to a gene: 7.

This clone was seen more than once but under ten times. The V and J genes are TRBV19 and TRBJ2-3; possible D gene TRBD2, 6 bases. This CDR3 contains 13 residues. The V and J ends lost 7 bases and 4 bases respectively, with 12 bases between them. Germline V gives CDR1 LNHDA, CDR2 SQIVND (reference sequence). The CDR3 nucleotides read TGTGCCAGTAAGCCGTGGGACTCAGATACGCAGTATTTT. It is translated as CASKPWDSDTQYF.

The chain employs TRBV4-1 and TRBJ2-2; 8 bases are shared with TRBD1. The CDR3 consists of 15 residues. After removal of 5 bases from V and 0 bases from J, the junction contained 2 bases not matched to a gene. CDR1 and CDR2 from the germline V gene are MGHRA and YSYEKL. CDR3 DNA: TGCGCCAGCAGCGACAGGGGCCCGAACACCGGGGAGCTGTTTTTT. As protein: CASSDRGPNTGELFF.

In its sample, this clone was seen once. The V gene is TRBV4-1, the J gene TRBJ2-1, with 12 bases lining up with TRBD2. CDR1 is MGHRA and CDR2 is YSYEKL in the germline V gene. The CDR3 covers 16 residues. With V trimmed by 3 bases and J by 0 bases, 0 bases remained unmatched. Written as DNA, the CDR3 is TGCGCCAGCAGCCAGACTAGCGGGAGCTCCTACAATGAGCAGTTCTTC. This encodes CASSQTSGSSYNEQFF.

The rearrangement links TRBV7-2 to TRBJ2-3, with TRBD2 matching 7 bases. The ends lost 2 bases at V and 2 bases at J; junction bases unmatched: 4. The germline gives CDR1 SGHTA, CDR2 FQGNSA. This CDR3 has 15 amino acids. CDR3 nucleotide sequence: TGTGCCAGCAGCTTACGGCGGGAGATCACAGATACGCAGTATTTT. Protein: CASSLRREITDTQYF.

J is TRBJ1-2 and V is TRBV7-8; D unclear. The CDR3 has 15 residues. Germline V gene sequence: CDR1 SGHVS, CDR2 FQNEAQ. The ends were cut back, 1 base at V and 4 bases at J, with 13 bases in the middle. CDR3 nucleotides: TGTGCCAGCAGCTTAGGCCAGGCTCTTGTCTATGGCTACACCTTC. It yields the protein CASSLGQALVYGYTF.

This clone has at least ten counts. V and J are TRBV27 and TRBJ1-5, with 10 nucleotides matching TRBD1. J lost 5 bases, V lost 2 bases, and 6 bases had no gene match. In germline, CDR1 is MNHEY, CDR2 SMNVEV (reference sequence). The CDR3 length is 16 residues. Written as DNA, the CDR3 is TGTGCCAGCAGTTTAGGGACAGGGGCTCCCTATCAGCCCCAGCATTTT. Amino acids: CASSLGTGAPYQPQHF.

The chain has TRBV6-5 and TRBJ1-6; D gene unclear. The germline V and J ends were trimmed by 8 bases and 4 bases, with 12 bases remaining between them. Germline CDR1 MNHEY, CDR2 SVGAGI. There are 14 residues in the CDR3. CDR3 bases: TGTGCCAGCCAAGAAAACTATTATAATTCACCCCTCCACTTT. Amino acid sequence: CASQENYYNSPLHF.

The J gene is TRBJ1-4, the V gene TRBV27, with D unresolved. V lost 5 bases and J 4 bases, leaving 11 bases between the germline ends. The CDR3 sequence is 14 residues long. The germline V gene encodes CDR1 MNHEY and CDR2 SMNVEV (reference sequence). CDR3 protein: CASSESQVNEKLFF. The DNA for the CDR3 is TGTGCCAGCAGTGAGTCGCAGGTTAATGAAAAACTGTTTTTT.